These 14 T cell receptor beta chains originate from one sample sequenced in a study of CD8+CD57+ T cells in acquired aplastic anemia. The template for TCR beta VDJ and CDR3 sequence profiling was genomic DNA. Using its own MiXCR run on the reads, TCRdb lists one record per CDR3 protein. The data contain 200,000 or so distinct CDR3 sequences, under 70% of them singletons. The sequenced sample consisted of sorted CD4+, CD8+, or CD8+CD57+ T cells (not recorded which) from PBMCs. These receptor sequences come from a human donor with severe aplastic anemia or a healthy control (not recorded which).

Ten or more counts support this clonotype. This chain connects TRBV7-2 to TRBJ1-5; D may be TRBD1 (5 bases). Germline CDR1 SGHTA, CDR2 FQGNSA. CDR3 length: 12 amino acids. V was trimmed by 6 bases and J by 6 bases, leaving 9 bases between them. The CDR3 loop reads CASSHQGQPQHF. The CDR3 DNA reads TGTGCCAGCAGTCACCAGGGTCAGCCCCAGCATTTT.

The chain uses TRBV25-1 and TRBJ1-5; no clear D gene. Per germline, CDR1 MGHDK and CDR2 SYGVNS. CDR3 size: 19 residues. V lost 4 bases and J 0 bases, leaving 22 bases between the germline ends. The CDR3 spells CASSGAGLIHLYSNQPQHF. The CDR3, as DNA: TGTGCCAGCAGTGGGGCAGGACTTATTCACCTTTATAGCAATCAGCCCCAGCATTTT.

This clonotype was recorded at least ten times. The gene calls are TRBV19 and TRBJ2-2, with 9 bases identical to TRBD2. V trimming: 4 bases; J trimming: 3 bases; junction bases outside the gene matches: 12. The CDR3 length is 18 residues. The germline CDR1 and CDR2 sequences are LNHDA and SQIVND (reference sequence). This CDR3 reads CASSTPRGGGAHTGELFF. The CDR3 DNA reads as TGTGCCAGTAGTACACCCCGGGGCGGGGGGGCACACACCGGGGAGCTGTTTTTT.

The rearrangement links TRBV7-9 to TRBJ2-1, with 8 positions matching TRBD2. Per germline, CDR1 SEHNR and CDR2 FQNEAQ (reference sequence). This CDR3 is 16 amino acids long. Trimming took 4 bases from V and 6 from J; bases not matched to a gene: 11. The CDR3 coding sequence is TGTGCCAGCAGCTCCCCCCCAAGCGGGGGAAGCAATGAGCAGTTCTTC. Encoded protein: CASSSPPSGGSNEQFF.

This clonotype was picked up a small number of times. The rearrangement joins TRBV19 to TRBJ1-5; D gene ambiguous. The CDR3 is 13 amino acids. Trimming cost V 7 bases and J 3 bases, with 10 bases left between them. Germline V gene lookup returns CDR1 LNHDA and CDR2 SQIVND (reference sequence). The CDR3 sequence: CASKGDYNQPQHF. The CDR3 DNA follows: TGTGCCAGTAAGGGAGACTACAATCAGCCCCAGCATTTT.

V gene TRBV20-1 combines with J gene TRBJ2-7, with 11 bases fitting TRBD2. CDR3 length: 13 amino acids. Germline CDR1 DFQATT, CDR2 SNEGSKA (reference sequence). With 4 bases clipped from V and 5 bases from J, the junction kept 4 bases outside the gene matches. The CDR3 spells CSAKLAGVHEQYF. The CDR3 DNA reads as TGCAGTGCTAAACTAGCGGGAGTCCACGAGCAGTACTTC.

CDR3 in DNA: TGTGCCAGCAGTTACGCGGGAAGCTCCTACGAGCAGTACTTC. This gives the protein CASSYAGSSYEQYF. The genes are TRBV25-1 and TRBJ2-7; maybe TRBD2 (6 bases). Germline V gene lookup returns CDR1 MGHDK and CDR2 SYGVNS. The V and J ends lost 5 bases and 0 bases respectively, with 11 bases between them. This CDR3 has 14 amino acids.

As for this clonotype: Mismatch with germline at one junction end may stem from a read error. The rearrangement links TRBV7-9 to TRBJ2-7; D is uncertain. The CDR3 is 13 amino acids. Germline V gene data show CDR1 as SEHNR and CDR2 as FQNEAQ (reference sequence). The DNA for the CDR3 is TGTGCCAGCAGCCAAGATGTCCGAGGCGAGCAGTGCTTC. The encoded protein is CASSQDVRGEQCF.

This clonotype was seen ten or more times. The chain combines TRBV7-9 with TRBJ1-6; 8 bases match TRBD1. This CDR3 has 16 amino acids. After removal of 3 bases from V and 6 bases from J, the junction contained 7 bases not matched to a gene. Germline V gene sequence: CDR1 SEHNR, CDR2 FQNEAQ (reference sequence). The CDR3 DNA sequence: TGTGCCAGCAGCTTGGACAGGGAGGCGGGTAATTCACCCCTCCACTTT. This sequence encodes CASSLDREAGNSPLHF. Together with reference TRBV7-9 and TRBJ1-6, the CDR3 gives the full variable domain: DTGVSQNPRHKITKRGQNVTFRCDPISEHNRLYWYRQTLGQGPEFLTYFQNEAQLEKSRLLSDRFSAERPKGSFSTLEIQRTEQGDSAMYLCASSLDREAGNSPLHFGNGTRLTVT.

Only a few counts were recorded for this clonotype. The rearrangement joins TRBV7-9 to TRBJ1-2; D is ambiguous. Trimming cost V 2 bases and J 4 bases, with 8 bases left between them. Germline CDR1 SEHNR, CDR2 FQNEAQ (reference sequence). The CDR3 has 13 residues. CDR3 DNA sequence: TGTGCCAGCAGCTTATCAGGAACCTATGGCTACACCTTC. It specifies CASSLSGTYGYTF.

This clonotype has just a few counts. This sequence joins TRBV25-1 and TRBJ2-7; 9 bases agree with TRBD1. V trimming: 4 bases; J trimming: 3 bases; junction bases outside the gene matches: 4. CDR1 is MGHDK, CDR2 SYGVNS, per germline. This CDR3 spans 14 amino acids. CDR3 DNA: TGTGCCAGCAGTGGACCGGGACAGGGCTACGAGCAGTACTTC. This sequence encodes CASSGPGQGYEQYF.

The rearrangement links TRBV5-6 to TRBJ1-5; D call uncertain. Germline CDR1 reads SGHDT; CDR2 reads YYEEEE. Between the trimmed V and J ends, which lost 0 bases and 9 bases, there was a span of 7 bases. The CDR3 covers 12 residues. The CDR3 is CASSLEDGPQHF. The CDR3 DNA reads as TGTGCCAGCAGCTTGGAGGACGGGCCCCAGCATTTT. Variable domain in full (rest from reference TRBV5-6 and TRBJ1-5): DAGVTQSPTHLIKTRGQQVTLRCSPKSGHDTVSWYQQALGQGPQFIFQYYEEEERQRGNFPDRFSGHQFPNYSSELNVNALLLGDSALYLCASSLEDGPQHFGDGTRLSIL.

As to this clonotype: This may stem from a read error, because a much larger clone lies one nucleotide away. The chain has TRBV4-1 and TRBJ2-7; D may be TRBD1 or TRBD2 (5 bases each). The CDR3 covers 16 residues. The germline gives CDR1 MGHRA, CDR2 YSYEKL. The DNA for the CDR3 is TGCGCCAGCAGCCGCTACCTCCGGGGCATCTCCCACGAGCAGTACTTC. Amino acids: CASSRYLRGISHEQYF.

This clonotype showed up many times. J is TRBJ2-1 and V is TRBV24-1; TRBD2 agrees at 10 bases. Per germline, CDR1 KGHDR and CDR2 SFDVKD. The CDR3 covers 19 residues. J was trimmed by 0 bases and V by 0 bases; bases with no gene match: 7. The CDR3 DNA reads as TGTGCCACCAGTGATTTGGTCCCGGAGCGGGAGGGCTCCTACAATGAGCAGTTCTTC. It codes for CATSDLVPEREGSYNEQFF.